This T cell receptor (beta chain) was captured by sequencing in a study of cytomegalovirus exposure and HLA in healthy donors. The method was immunoSEQ multiplex PCR; TCRdb's version includes in-frame clones alone and lacks a portion of them. The profile shows approximately 170,000 clones, roughly 85% of them singletons. The CDR3 extends over 14 amino acids. V was cut by 2 bases and J by 0 bases, with 5 bases left in between. Germline V lookup: CDR1 MNHNS, CDR2 SASEGT. This chain connects TRBV6-1 to TRBJ2-1; no firm D call. Material: PBMCs. The TCR was taken from a man younger than 30 in good health and CMV-seropositive. Here the CDR3 DNA reads TGTGCCAGCAGTGAAACGAGCTCCTACAATGAGCAGTTCTTC. Residues: CASSETSSYNEQFF.